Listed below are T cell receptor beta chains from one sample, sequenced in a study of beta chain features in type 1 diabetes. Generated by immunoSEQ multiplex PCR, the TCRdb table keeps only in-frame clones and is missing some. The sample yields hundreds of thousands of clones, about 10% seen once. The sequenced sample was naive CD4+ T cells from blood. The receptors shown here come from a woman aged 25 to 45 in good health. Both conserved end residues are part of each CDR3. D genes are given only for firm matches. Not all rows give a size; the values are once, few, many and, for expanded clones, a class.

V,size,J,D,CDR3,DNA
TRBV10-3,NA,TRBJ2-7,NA,CANRDGSSYEQYF,TGTGCCAACCGGGACGGGAGCTCCTACGAGCAGTACTTC
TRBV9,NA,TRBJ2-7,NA,CASSPEVSTTYEQYF,TGTGCCAGCAGCCCAGAGGTTAGCACCACCTACGAGCAGTACTTC
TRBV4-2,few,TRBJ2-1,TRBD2,CASSQRLAGFYNEQFF,TGTGCCAGCAGCCAACGTCTAGCGGGCTTCTACAATGAGCAGTTCTTC
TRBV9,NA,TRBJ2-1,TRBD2,CASSVEGAGGVPHEQFF,TGTGCCAGCAGCGTAGAGGGAGCGGGAGGTGTCCCCCATGAGCAGTTCTTC
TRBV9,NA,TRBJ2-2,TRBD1,CASSVYQDRANTGELFF,TGTGCCAGCAGCGTGTACCAGGACAGGGCGAACACCGGGGAGCTGTTTTTT
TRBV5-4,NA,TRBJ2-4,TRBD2,CASSQDRSGSAKNIQYF,TGTGCCAGCAGCCAAGATAGGAGCGGGAGCGCCAAAAACATTCAGTACTTC
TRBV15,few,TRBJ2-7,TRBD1,CATSRDLGTGPYEQYF,TGTGCCACCAGCAGAGATCTAGGGACAGGACCCTACGAGCAGTACTTC
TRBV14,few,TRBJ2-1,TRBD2,CASSQAPSGSWNEQFF,TGTGCCAGCAGCCAAGCTCCTAGCGGGAGTTGGAATGAGCAGTTCTTC
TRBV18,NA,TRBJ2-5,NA,CASSSKAPQETQYF,TGTGCCAGCTCATCCAAAGCTCCTCAAGAGACCCAGTACTTC
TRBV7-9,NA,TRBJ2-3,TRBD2,CASPERAGGPVLDTQYF,TGTGCCAGCCCGGAACGGGCGGGAGGGCCAGTCTTAGATACGCAGTATTTT
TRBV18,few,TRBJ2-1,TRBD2,CASSPPGLAVHNEQFF,TGTGCCAGCTCACCCCCGGGACTAGCGGTTCACAATGAGCAGTTCTTC
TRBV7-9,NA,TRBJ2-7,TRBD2,CASSLVLAVRSYEQYF,TGTGCCAGCAGCTTAGTACTAGCGGTACGGTCCTACGAGCAGTACTTC
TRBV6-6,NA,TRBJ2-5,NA,CASSPGLQGTQYF,TGTGCCAGCAGTCCCGGACTCCAAGGGACCCAGTACTTC
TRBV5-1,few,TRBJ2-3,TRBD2,CASSSGTSGSIDTQYF,TGCGCCAGCAGTTCCGGGACTAGCGGGAGTATAGATACGCAGTATTTT
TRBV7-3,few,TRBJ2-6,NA,CASGTASSGANVLTF,TGTGCCAGCGGGACTGCAAGCTCTGGGGCCAACGTCCTGACTTTC
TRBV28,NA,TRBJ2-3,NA,CASSLSSTDTQYF,TGTGCCAGCAGTTTATCTAGCACAGATACGCAGTATTTT
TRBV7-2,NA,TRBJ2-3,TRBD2,CASSLWASGNTDTQYF,TGTGCCAGCAGCTTATGGGCTAGCGGGAACACAGATACGCAGTATTTT
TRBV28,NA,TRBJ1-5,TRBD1,CASSWGQGISQPQHF,TGTGCCAGCAGTTGGGGACAGGGGATTTCACAGCCCCAGCATTTT
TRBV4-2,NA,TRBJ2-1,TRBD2,CASSQDSSGRRDEQFF,TGTGCCAGCAGCCAAGATTCAAGCGGGAGGCGGGATGAGCAGTTCTTC
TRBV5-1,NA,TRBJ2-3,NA,CASSWRDGDTQYF,TGCGCCAGCAGCTGGCGGGACGGAGATACGCAGTATTTT
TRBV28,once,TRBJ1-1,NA,CASRGLQNTEAFF,TGTGCCAGCCGCGGACTCCAGAACACTGAAGCTTTCTTT
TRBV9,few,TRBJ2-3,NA,CASSVDLTDTQYF,TGTGCCAGCAGCGTAGACCTAACAGATACGCAGTATTTT
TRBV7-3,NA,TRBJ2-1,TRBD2,CASSLTVGLALNEQFF,TGTGCCAGCAGCTTAACAGTCGGACTAGCCCTCAATGAGCAGTTCTTC
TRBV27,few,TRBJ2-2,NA,CASSLQGTGELFF,TGTGCCAGCAGTTTACAGGGCACCGGGGAGCTGTTTTTT
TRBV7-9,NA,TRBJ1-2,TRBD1,CASSWTGANYGYTF,TGTGCCAGCAGCTGGACAGGGGCCAACTATGGCTACACCTTC
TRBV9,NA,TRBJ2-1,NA,CASSVARGYFFDEQFF,TGTGCCAGCAGCGTAGCAAGGGGGTATTTTTTCGATGAGCAGTTCTTC
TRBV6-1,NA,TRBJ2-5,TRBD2,CASSGFLGLAGGRQETQYF,TGTGCCAGCAGTGGCTTCCTGGGACTAGCGGGAGGGCGTCAAGAGACCCAGTACTTC
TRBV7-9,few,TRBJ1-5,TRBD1,CASSLAAGQGNQPQHF,TGTGCCAGCAGCTTAGCGGCGGGACAGGGGAATCAGCCCCAGCATTTT
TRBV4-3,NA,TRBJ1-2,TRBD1,CASSQDKEQGHGYTF,TGCGCCAGCAGCCAAGATAAGGAACAGGGGCATGGCTACACCTTC
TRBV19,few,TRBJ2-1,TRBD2,CASSIATSGYNEQFF,TGTGCCAGTAGTATAGCAACTAGCGGTTATAATGAGCAGTTCTTC
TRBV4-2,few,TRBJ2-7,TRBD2,CASSQKPHRMLGSGSSDEQYF,TGTGCCAGCAGCCAAAAGCCCCACCGAATGCTAGGTAGCGGGAGTAGTGACGAGCAGTACTTC
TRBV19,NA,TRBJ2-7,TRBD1,CASSDDRGYEQYF,TGTGCCAGTAGTGACGACAGGGGATACGAGCAGTACTTC
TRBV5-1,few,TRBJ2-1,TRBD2,CASSLPGLAGGNEQFF,TGCGCCAGCAGCTTGCCAGGACTAGCGGGAGGGAATGAGCAGTTCTTC
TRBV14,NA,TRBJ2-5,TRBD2,CASSPVFGLAGVETQYF,TGTGCCAGCAGCCCAGTCTTTGGACTAGCGGGAGTTGAGACCCAGTACTTC
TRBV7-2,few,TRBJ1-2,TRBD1,CASSFRGDRINYGYTF,TGTGCCAGCAGCTTCCGGGGGGACAGGATAAACTATGGCTACACCTTC
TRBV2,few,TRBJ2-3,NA,CASSASSSTDTQYF,TGTGCCAGCAGTGCGAGTTCTAGCACAGATACGCAGTATTTT
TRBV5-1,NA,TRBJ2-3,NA,CASSLGTQTDTQYF,TGCGCCAGCAGCCTAGGGACTCAGACAGATACGCAGTATTTT
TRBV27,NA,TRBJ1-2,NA,CASHDPSGGNYGYTF,TGTGCCAGCCATGACCCGAGCGGCGGGAACTATGGCTACACCTTC
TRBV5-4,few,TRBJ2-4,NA,CASSSPGDENIQYF,TGTGCCAGCAGCTCCCCGGGAGACGAAAACATTCAGTACTTC
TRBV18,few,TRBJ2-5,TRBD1,CASSPRTGAGETQYF,TGTGCCAGCTCACCCAGGACAGGGGCTGGGGAGACCCAGTACTTC
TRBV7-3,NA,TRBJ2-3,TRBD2,CASSISGSPDTQYF,TGTGCCAGCAGCATTAGCGGGAGTCCAGATACGCAGTATTTT
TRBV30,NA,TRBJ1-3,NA,CAWSVNLADTIYF,TGTGCCTGGAGTGTGAACCTGGCGGACACCATATATTTT
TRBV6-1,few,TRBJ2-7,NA,CASSGLQGPYEQYF,TGTGCCAGCAGTGGATTACAGGGACCCTACGAGCAGTACTTC
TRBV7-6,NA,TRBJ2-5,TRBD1,CASSLGTGQETQYF,TGTGCCAGCAGCTTAGGGACAGGGCAGGAGACCCAGTACTTC
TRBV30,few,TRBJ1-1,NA,CAWSWSSEAFF,TGTGCCTGGAGTTGGAGTTCTGAAGCTTTCTTT
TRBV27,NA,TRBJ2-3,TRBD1,CASSLLPGTAVDTQYF,TGTGCCAGCAGTTTACTACCCGGGACAGCAGTAGATACGCAGTATTTT
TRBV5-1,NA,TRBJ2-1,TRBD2,CASSLPTSGRAFDEQFF,TGCGCCAGCAGCCTCCCGACTAGCGGGAGGGCCTTCGATGAGCAGTTCTTC
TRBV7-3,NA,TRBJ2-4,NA,CASSSFGEHIQYF,TGTGCCAGCAGCTCATTCGGAGAGCACATTCAGTACTTC
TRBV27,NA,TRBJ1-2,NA,CASSFQTGNYGYTF,TGTGCCAGCAGTTTCCAAACAGGGAACTATGGCTACACCTTC
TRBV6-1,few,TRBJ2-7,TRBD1,CASRPGQGINEQYF,TGTGCCAGCAGACCGGGACAGGGTATCAACGAGCAGTACTTC
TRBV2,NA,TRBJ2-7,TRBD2,CASRTPNAGGPREQYF,TGTGCCAGCAGAACCCCAAATGCGGGAGGGCCACGGGAGCAGTACTTC
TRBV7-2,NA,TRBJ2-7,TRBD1,CASSRTGQVPYEQYF,TGTGCCAGCAGTCGGACGGGACAGGTCCCCTACGAGCAGTACTTC
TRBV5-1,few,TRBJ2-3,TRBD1,CASSLVRGGWEDTQYF,TGCGCCAGCAGCTTGGTTCGAGGGGGCTGGGAAGATACGCAGTATTTT
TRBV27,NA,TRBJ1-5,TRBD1,CASPGGLGQPQHF,TGTGCCAGTCCAGGGGGTCTGGGTCAGCCCCAGCATTTT
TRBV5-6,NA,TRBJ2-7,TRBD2,CASSSLAGLGEQYF,TGTGCCAGCAGCTCTTTAGCGGGATTGGGTGAGCAGTACTTC